These T cell receptor beta chains were read from a single sample in a study of blood T cell repertoires in COVID-19. The table came from immunoSEQ multiplex PCR; TCRdb's copy has only in-frame clones and leaves some out. Of around 180,000 clones listed, approximately 85% are singletons. Sequenced material: peripheral blood. The receptor set was obtained from a human donor with active or convalescent COVID-19. The donor label of this sample is uncertain. Both conserved end residues are trimmed from each CDR3. The order of the fields is J gene, V gene, CDR3 protein.

>TRBJ2-1|TRBV7-2
ASSLVGTSGYNEQF
>TRBJ2-7|TRBV30
AWSVRGSAWYEQY
>TRBJ2-2|TRBV28
ASTPSRDTGELF
>TRBJ2-5|TRBV19
ASSSGIGKRERETQY
>TRBJ1-5|TRBV7-3
ASSLMGGQPQH
>TRBJ1-4|TRBV3-1/TRBV3-2
ASSQVRRENEKLF
>TRBJ1-6|TRBV3-1/TRBV3-2
ASHSRDRASPLH
>TRBJ2-7|TRBV30
AWTRGTVGEQY
>TRBJ2-1|TRBV10-3
AISDPDAGGRNEQF
>TRBJ2-7|TRBV5-4
ASSLGAGGPYEQY
>TRBJ1-1|TRBV12-3/TRBV12-4
ASSGGGTEAF
>TRBJ2-5|TRBV7-9
ASSSGQAETQY
>TRBJ2-7|TRBV6-5
ASSYEGVGSYEQY
>TRBJ1-4|TRBV7-9
ASSRFGGRGNEKLF
>TRBJ2-7|TRBV5-1
ASSSGGLSGDYEQY
>TRBJ2-2|TRBV10-1
ASSESRLYHSGTGELF
>TRBJ2-5|TRBV15
ATREPGLQETQY
>TRBJ2-3|TRBV29-1
SVELADPSTDTQY
>TRBJ2-1|TRBV2
ASRDRGNWRSYNEQF
>TRBJ2-7|TRBV2
ASRLAGVSYEQY
>TRBJ1-2|TRBV12-3/TRBV12-4
ASSHTPPWGYT
>TRBJ1-4|TRBV6-1
ASSDGIGSLF
>TRBJ2-7|TRBV19
ASSIQGASYEQY
>TRBJ1-1|TRBV28
ASYSLGGFGGNTEAF
>TRBJ2-3|TRBV28
ASSDNPGADTQY
>TRBJ1-4|TRBV5-4
ASSLGDRGEKLF
>TRBJ1-4|TRBV27
ASSLWGGAWPLF
>TRBJ1-2|TRBV9
ASTLFQGSAGYT
>TRBJ1-2|TRBV5-6
ASSLQRTVYGYT
>TRBJ2-2|TRBV10-1
ASSPTGSGTSQGELF
>TRBJ2-6|TRBV23-1
ASSARLIAAAGANVLT
>TRBJ2-3|TRBV10-3
AIRVLAGVVNQGNTQY
>TRBJ2-3|TRBV19
ASRISGGLRADTQY
>TRBJ2-5|TRBV9
ASSARPGTQY
>TRBJ1-5|TRBV6-2/TRBV6-3
ASSPTGAGPQH
>TRBJ2-5|TRBV3-1/TRBV3-2
ASSRDLDRGPETQY
>TRBJ1-5|TRBV2
ASWGQGSNQPQH
>TRBJ2-7|TRBV28
ASSFGPVRGLSYEQY
>TRBJ2-2|TRBV18
ASSLETGELF
>TRBJ2-3|TRBV5-1
ASSWGVPSGTDTQY
>TRBJ2-1|TRBV7-9
ASSANGGEYNEQF
>TRBJ2-7|TRBV28
ASKEANSYEQY
>TRBJ2-7|TRBV11-3
ASSLGQGVSYEQY
>TRBJ1-6|TRBV19
ASSDRDSNNSPLH
>TRBJ2-2|TRBV18
ASSPIPRTNSGELF
>TRBJ2-7|TRBV5-1
ASSGNPGREQY
>TRBJ2-7|TRBV7-3
ASSLNPGLALRNDEQY
>TRBJ2-1|TRBV9
ASSPGLADYNEQF
>TRBJ1-2|TRBV20-1
SASPYYGYT
>TRBJ1-1|TRBV19
AASPSGTLPAAF
>TRBJ1-3|TRBV18
ASSPSGRGYSGNTIY
>TRBJ1-1|TRBV24-1
ATSSDRVTEAF